The 5 T cell receptor beta chains presented below share a single source sample, sequenced in a study of low-dose radiotherapy and immunotherapy resistance in tumors (dated by TCRdb to between 2020 and 2023). The sequencer listed for this sample is Illumina HiSeq 2500. First-strand cDNA was synthesized using Superscript III and a set of TRAV- and TRBV-specific primers, so that both TCRalpha and TCRbeta chains were covered. An approximately 20-cycle PCR with Phusion amplified the TCRs, pairing a constant-region primer with the adapter that was attached to the V primers. Using fastp trimming at Q25 and MiXCR clonotype assembly, TCRdb reanalyzed the public sequencing data and kept in-frame beta chains. Every entry covers one CDR3 protein and lists the most common genes and DNA from its rows. Recorded for this sample are around 80,000 distinct CDR3 sequences; 17% of them occurred a single time. Roughly 1.4% of the sample comes from the top ten.

The time point label of this sample denotes: after trial treatment. What the treatment or condition label conveys for this sample: LDRT plus nivolumab, ipilimumab, low-dose cyclophosphamide and aspirin (RACIN trial). Sequencing was performed on PBMCs, taken after low-dose radiotherapy plus immunotherapy. Receptors were obtained from a male donor with prostate cancer.

This clonotype was observed many times. The J gene is TRBJ2-1, the V gene TRBV29-1, with a possible D match to TRBD2 (5 bases). Trimming pared 4 bases from V and 7 bases from J, leaving 17 bases between. Germline CDR1 reads SQVTM; CDR2 reads ANQGSEA. The CDR3 has 14 residues. CDR3 nucleotides: TGCAGCGTTGTAGAGAGGGCGGAGAAGAATGAGCAGTTCTTC. Translating it yields CSVVERAEKNEQFF.

This clonotype was counted at least ten times. The genes are TRBV29-1 and TRBJ1-1; TRBD1 aligns across 7 bases. After removal of 5 bases from V and 6 bases from J, the junction contained 6 bases not matched to a gene. The CDR3 has 12 residues. CDR1 is SQVTM, CDR2 ANQGSEA, per germline. Here the CDR3 DNA reads TGCAGCGTTCCAGACAGGGCTTCTGAAGCTTTCTTT. Amino acid sequence: CSVPDRASEAFF.

In its sample, this clonotype was seen many times. The rearrangement joins TRBV10-3 to TRBJ2-1, with 8 bases lining up with TRBD2. V gave up 8 bases and J gave up 6 bases; unmatched junction bases: 6. There are 13 residues in the CDR3. Germline-derived CDR1 and CDR2 are ENHRY and SYGVKD. CDR3 residues: CAILSGIANEQFF. CDR3 sequence (DNA): TGTGCCATCCTTAGCGGGATAGCCAATGAGCAGTTCTTC.

Remarks on this clonotype: This likely reflects a read error, since a far larger clone is one base away. This rearrangement joins TRBV28 to TRBJ1-1; possible D gene TRBD1, 6 bases. The CDR3 contains 13 residues. V lost 7 bases and J 7 bases, leaving 16 bases between the germline ends. Germline V gene lookup returns CDR1 MDHEN and CDR2 SYDVKM. CDR3 bases: TGTGCCAGCAAAAACAGGGCCTACAATGAAGCTTTCTTT. The encoded protein is CASKNRAYNEAFF.

This clonotype has a count of ten or more. This rearrangement joins TRBV12-3 or TRBV12-4 to TRBJ2-7; no clear D. The V end lost 5 bases, the J end lost 6 bases, and 8 bases lay between the germline ends. The CDR3 totals 11 residues. The CDR3 DNA follows: TGTGCCAGCAGTCCGAGTCGCGAGCAGTACTTC. Protein product: CASSPSREQYF.